The 23 T cell receptor beta chains below come from one sample, sequenced in a study of T cells in Graves' hyperthyroidism and ophthalmopathy (dated by TCRdb to between 2018 and 2020). The protocol used for the library was multiplex PCR. Sequencing was performed on an Illumina HiSeq 2000. The TCR beta CDR3 regions were amplified from RNA transcripts. The TCR CDR3 was subjected to a first round of RT-PCR using the HTBI primer set and the Qiagen OneStep RT-PCR kit. TCRdb passed the public sequencing reads through fastp at Q25 and MiXCR, retaining productive beta sequences. For every CDR3 protein sequence, its rows merge into one entry that carries the most common genes and DNA. This sample comprises fewer than 650,000 distinct CDR3 sequences, more than 13% of them detected only once. The leading ten clones occupy around 7% of the sample. The sequenced sample consisted of blood. These receptors were obtained from a woman younger than 35 with Graves' ophthalmopathy.

This clonotype was counted ten times or more. The rearrangement uses TRBV7-8 and TRBJ1-3; D not certain. V was shortened by 5 bases and J by 8 bases, with 16 bases between the two germline ends. The CDR3 is made up of 14 amino acids. Germline CDR1 is SGHVS and CDR2 is FQNEAQ. As DNA, the CDR3 is TGTGCCAGCAGCCCATACGTGGCTAGGGACACCATATATTTT. Protein: CASSPYVARDTIYF.

Ten or more counts support this clonotype. The rearrangement joins TRBV6-6 to TRBJ2-7; 8 bases align to TRBD2. The CDR3 is made up of 15 amino acids. Germline-derived CDR1 and CDR2 are MNHNY and SVGAGI (reference sequence). The junction had 7 bases not matched to a gene; V was cut back by 0 bases and J by 6 bases. The CDR3 bases are TGTGCCAGCAGTTACTCGAGGACTAGCCTACGCGAGCAGTACTTC. It is translated as CASSYSRTSLREQYF.

This clonotype was observed at least ten times. This chain connects TRBV5-6 to TRBJ1-2; 11 bases agree with TRBD1. The length of the CDR3 is 16 residues. CDR1 is SGHDT and CDR2 is YYEEEE in the germline V gene. The ends lost 3 bases at V and 0 bases at J; junction bases unmatched: 4. The chain's CDR3 is CASSSDRGLANYGYTF. Written as DNA, the CDR3 is TGTGCCAGCAGCTCGGACAGGGGGCTCGCTAACTATGGCTACACCTTC.

The rearrangement links TRBV7-3 to TRBJ2-1; the match to TRBD2 covers 14 bases. V shed 5 bases, J shed 6 bases, and the junction held 6 bases outside the gene matches. Germline CDR1 SGHTA, CDR2 FQGTGA. The length of the CDR3 is 16 residues. The CDR3: CASSPGLAGVVNEQFF. The CDR3 region has the DNA TGTGCCAGCAGCCCGGGACTAGCGGGAGTTGTCAATGAGCAGTTCTTC. The complete variable domain, with remaining parts taken from reference TRBV7-3 and TRBJ2-1, reads GAGVSQTPSNKVTEKGKYVELRCDPISGHTALYWYRQSLGQGPEFLIYFQGTGAADDSGLPNDRFFAVRPEGSVSTLKIQRTERGDSAVYLCASSPGLAGVVNEQFFGPGTRLTVL.

This clonotype has more than one count but fewer than ten. V usage is TRBV19 and J usage is TRBJ1-5; D uncertain. Germline CDR1 is LNHDA and CDR2 is SQIVND (reference sequence). Trimming pared 7 bases from V and 2 bases from J, leaving 21 bases between. CDR3 length: 17 amino acids. The CDR3 protein is CASIGFFGGSGNQPQHF. The CDR3 region has the DNA TGTGCCAGTATTGGGTTTTTTGGAGGGTCTGGCAATCAGCCCCAGCATTTT.

This clonotype was recorded many times. The chain has TRBV12-3 or TRBV12-4 and TRBJ2-2; possibly TRBD1 for D (5 bases). Trimming pared 1 base from V and 6 bases from J, leaving 9 bases between. CDR3 size: 14 residues. CDR3 in amino acids: CASSLGLGAGELFF. The CDR3 nucleotides read TGTGCCAGCAGTTTAGGTTTAGGGGCCGGGGAGCTGTTTTTT.

This clonotype was seen ten or more times. The chain joins TRBV28 to TRBJ1-1, with TRBD1 as a possible D gene (6 bases). Trimming removed 6 bases at V and 1 base at J, with 15 bases between. The CDR3 loop spans 15 amino acids. The germline CDR1 and CDR2 sequences are MDHEN and SYDVKM. In DNA form, the CDR3 reads TGTGCCAGCAGCCCCCCGGGACACCAGAACACTGAAGCTTTCTTT. Translated: CASSPPGHQNTEAFF. The full variable domain, completed using reference TRBV28 and TRBJ1-1, is DVKVTQSSRYLVKRTGEKVFLECVQDMDHENMFWYRQDPGLGLRLIYFSYDVKMKEKGDIPEGYSVSREKKERFSLILESASTNQTSMYLCASSPPGHQNTEAFFGQGTRLTVV.

This clonotype was observed at least ten times. The DNA of the CDR3 is TGCGCCAGCAGCCAGCCCTCGGGACAACTCTCCTACGAGCAGTACTTC. It translates to CASSQPSGQLSYEQYF. The chain recombines TRBV4-1 with TRBJ2-7; a weak D match, TRBD1 (6 bases). V was pared by 3 bases and J by 0 bases, with 15 bases between. The CDR3 is made up of 16 amino acids. CDR1 MGHRA and CDR2 YSYEKL come from the germline V gene.

There are a few counts of this clonotype. The chain employs TRBV27 and TRBJ2-7; 10 nucleotides align to TRBD2. Germline V gene sequence: CDR1 MNHEY, CDR2 SMNVEV (reference sequence). V shed 1 base, J shed 3 bases, and the junction held 3 bases outside the gene matches. CDR3 length: 15 residues. This chain's CDR3 is CASSLLASGSYEQYF. The CDR3 DNA sequence: TGTGCCAGCAGTTTATTGGCTAGCGGGAGCTACGAGCAGTACTTC.

This clonotype was counted ten times or more. This chain uses TRBV7-2 with TRBJ2-5, with 15 bases identical to TRBD2. Per germline, CDR1 SGHTA and CDR2 FQGNSA. The ends lost 5 bases at V and 5 bases at J; junction bases unmatched: 6. The CDR3 has 16 amino acids. CDR3 nucleotide sequence: TGTGCCAGCAGCAAGGGACTAGCGGGAGGAAGGGAGACCCAGTACTTC. Translated: CASSKGLAGGRETQYF.

Ten or more counts support this clonotype. The chain recombines TRBV3-1 with TRBJ1-1, with TRBD1 matching over 9 bases. Germline V gene sequence: CDR1 LGHDT, CDR2 YNNKEL (reference sequence). J lost 0 bases, V lost 4 bases, and 12 bases had no gene match. This CDR3 is built from 18 residues. This chain's CDR3 is CASSPNRDRASMNTEAFF. The CDR3 nucleotides are TGTGCCAGCAGCCCCAACCGGGACAGGGCTTCCATGAACACTGAAGCTTTCTTT.

In this sample, this clonotype turned up a few times. The chain employs TRBV11-2 and TRBJ1-5; D is unresolved. From germline, CDR1 is SGHAT and CDR2 FQNNGV. V lost 5 bases and J lost 2, with 16 bases in between. There are 16 residues in the CDR3. CDR3 nucleotide sequence: TGTGCCAGCAGCCCAACTTCCTCGGCAGGCAATCAGCCCCAGCATTTT. It yields the protein CASSPTSSAGNQPQHF.

In its sample, this clonotype was seen many times. The chain uses TRBV7-2 and TRBJ1-1, with 8 bases identical to TRBD1. Losses at the gene ends were 1 base for V and 7 bases for J; bases not matched to a gene: 8. Per the germline V gene, CDR1 is SGHTA and CDR2 is FQGNSA. This CDR3 has 15 amino acids. As DNA, the CDR3 is TGTGCCAGCAGCTTAGAGGTAACAGGGGGAATTGAAGCTTTCTTT. This gives the protein CASSLEVTGGIEAFF.

This clonotype showed up many times. This chain's CDR3 is CASSPVSGGDYGYTF. The CDR3 DNA reads TGTGCCAGCAGTCCCGTGTCGGGGGGCGACTATGGCTACACCTTC. The rearrangement joins TRBV6-1 to TRBJ1-2; perhaps TRBD1 as D (6 bases). The ends were cut back, 5 bases at V and 3 bases at J, with 16 bases in the middle. The CDR3 runs 15 residues. Germline V gene lookup returns CDR1 MNHNS and CDR2 SASEGT.

This clonotype was seen a few times. The gene calls are TRBV6-1 and TRBJ1-2, with 7 nucleotides matching TRBD1. Germline assignment: CDR1 MNHNS and CDR2 SASEGT. The CDR3 is 15 amino acids. V was pared by 4 bases and J by 4 bases, with 9 bases of the junction left unmatched. CDR3 coding DNA: TGTGCCAGCAGTGCCTACAGGGGCCAAAGCTATGGCTACACCTTC. As protein: CASSAYRGQSYGYTF.

The J gene is TRBJ2-1, the V gene TRBV5-1; 7 nucleotides line up with TRBD1. The germline CDR1 and CDR2 sequences are SGHRS and YFSETQ. The V segment lost 5 bases and the J segment 0 bases; nucleotides outside the gene matches: 5. The CDR3 length is 15 residues. The CDR3 nucleotides are TGCGCCAGCAGGCAGGGGGTAAGCTCCTACAATGAGCAGTTCTTC. It yields the protein CASRQGVSSYNEQFF.

The chain recombines TRBV12-3 or TRBV12-4 with TRBJ1-2; 9 nucleotides align to TRBD1. This CDR3 region has 16 residues. The V segment lost 3 bases and the J segment 0 bases; nucleotides outside the gene matches: 5. In nucleotides, the CDR3 is TGTGCCAGCAGTTTGACAGGGGGGAGATCTAACTATGGCTACACCTTC. Its translation: CASSLTGGRSNYGYTF.

The sample holds many counts of this clonotype. This rearrangement joins TRBV7-2 to TRBJ2-3; maybe TRBD1 (5 bases). Germline V lookup: CDR1 SGHTA, CDR2 FQGNSA. This CDR3 has 14 residues. V was shortened by 5 bases and J by 3 bases, with 12 bases between the two germline ends. CDR3 sequence (DNA): TGTGCCAGCAGCCTACGGCCAGGGACAGATACGCAGTATTTT. Translation: CASSLRPGTDTQYF.

In its sample, this clonotype was seen many times. V and J are TRBV28 and TRBJ2-5; TRBD1 aligns across 8 bases. The CDR3 contains 14 residues. V trimming: 2 bases; J trimming: 4 bases; junction bases outside the gene matches: 3. The V gene's germline CDR1 is MDHEN and CDR2 SYDVKM. CDR3 sequence reads: CASSLAGGPETQYF. CDR3 DNA sequence: TGTGCCAGCAGTTTAGCAGGGGGCCCAGAGACCCAGTACTTC.

This clonotype occurred a few times. This sequence joins TRBV20-1 and TRBJ2-2; 8 bases agree with TRBD2. The V and J ends lost 0 bases and 1 base, in that order; junction bases with no gene match: 4. This CDR3 region has 16 residues. Germline CDR1 is DFQATT and CDR2 is SNEGSKA (reference sequence). The CDR3 bases are TGCAGTGCTAGAGAGTTAGCGGGGAAGAACACCGGGGAGCTGTTTTTT. It specifies CSARELAGKNTGELFF.

There are many counts of this clonotype. The V gene is TRBV6-1, the J gene TRBJ1-6; D may be TRBD1 (6 bases). Trimming took 6 bases from V and 8 from J, leaving 14 bases between them. This CDR3 has 14 amino acids. The germline V gene encodes CDR1 MNHNS and CDR2 SASEGT. The CDR3 DNA sequence: TGTGCCAGCAGAGAGATGACAGGACATTCACCCCTCCACTTT. This codes for CASREMTGHSPLHF.

This clonotype was counted between two and nine times. The chain joins TRBV7-6 to TRBJ1-1; 7 bases are shared with TRBD1. V gave up 8 bases and J gave up 8 bases; unmatched junction bases: 5. The CDR3 is 11 amino acids. Germline V CDR1 and CDR2: SGHVS, FNYEAQ. DNA of the CDR3: TGTGCCAGCGGGGACAGCCTCGAAGCTTTCTTT. Its translation: CASGDSLEAFF. The full variable domain, its missing parts supplied by reference TRBV7-6 and TRBJ1-1, is GAGVSQSPRYKVTKRGQDVALRCDPISGHVSLYWYRQALGQGPEFLTYFNYEAQQDKSGLPNDRFSAERPEGSISTLTIQRTEQRDSAMYRCASGDSLEAFFGQGTRLTVV.

There are many counts of this clonotype. The chain recombines TRBV29-1 with TRBJ2-1; either TRBD1 or TRBD2 may fit D (5 bases each). Per germline, CDR1 SQVTM and CDR2 ANQGSEA. The CDR3 has 14 amino acids. V was trimmed by 3 bases and J by 5 bases, leaving 14 bases between them. The CDR3 DNA is TGCAGCGTTGATATAGGGACCCTCAACAATGAGCAGTTCTTC. Encoded protein: CSVDIGTLNNEQFF.